A selection of T cell receptor beta chains follows, all from one sample in a study of T cell changes during pregnancy in multiple sclerosis. Using immunoSEQ multiplex PCR, the repertoire was profiled, and TCRdb retains in-frame clones only, with some absent. The sample includes around 17,000 clones, approximately 95% of them seen just once. Material: peripheral blood, obtained in the third trimester of pregnancy. The receptors shown here come from a female donor with multiple sclerosis, enrolled in a pregnancy study. CDR3s include the opening cysteine and the closing phenylalanine or tryptophan. The order of the fields is V gene, clone size, D gene, J gene, CDR3 protein, CDR3 DNA. D genes are given only for firm matches. Where a row states a size, it is once, few, many or the class of an expanded clone; other rows omit it.

v_gene: TRBV7-2
abundance: -
d_gene: TRBD1
j_gene: TRBJ2-5
CDR3aa: CASSFDRGRETQYF
CDR3nt: TGTGCCAGCAGCTTCGACAGGGGGCGAGAGACCCAGTACTTC

v_gene: TRBV6-5
abundance: -
d_gene: -
j_gene: TRBJ1-2
CDR3aa: CASSYSSQGRNYGYTF
CDR3nt: TGTGCCAGCAGTTACTCGAGTCAGGGGCGCAACTATGGCTACACCTTC

v_gene: TRBV6-5
abundance: once
d_gene: -
j_gene: TRBJ2-1
CDR3aa: CASRRSGTDNEQFF
CDR3nt: TGTGCCAGCAGGCGGTCGGGAACAGACAATGAGCAGTTCTTC

v_gene: TRBV7-3
abundance: -
d_gene: TRBD2
j_gene: TRBJ2-1
CDR3aa: CASSLIGLAEKNEQFF
CDR3nt: TGTGCCAGCAGCTTAATAGGGCTAGCGGAGAAGAATGAGCAGTTCTTC

v_gene: TRBV28
abundance: -
d_gene: TRBD2
j_gene: TRBJ2-7
CDR3aa: CASSPGLAAYEQYF
CDR3nt: TGTGCCAGCAGTCCGGGACTAGCGGCCTACGAGCAGTACTTC

v_gene: TRBV5-1
abundance: -
d_gene: -
j_gene: TRBJ2-7
CDR3aa: CASSLRGTKPSSYF
CDR3nt: TGCGCCAGCAGCTTAAGGGGGACCAAGCCCTCCTCGTACTTC

v_gene: TRBV7-2
abundance: -
d_gene: -
j_gene: TRBJ2-3
CDR3aa: CASSLTDTQYF
CDR3nt: TGTGCCAGCAGCCTCACAGATACGCAGTATTTT

v_gene: TRBV6-1
abundance: -
d_gene: -
j_gene: TRBJ1-3
CDR3aa: CATISRSGNTIYF
CDR3nt: TGTGCCACCATAAGCCGCTCTGGAAACACCATATATTTT

v_gene: TRBV9
abundance: -
d_gene: -
j_gene: TRBJ1-1
CDR3aa: CASSKGYRNTEAFF
CDR3nt: TGTGCCAGCAGTAAGGGGTACAGGAACACTGAAGCTTTCTTT

v_gene: TRBV7-2
abundance: once
d_gene: TRBD2
j_gene: TRBJ2-7
CDR3aa: CASSQVRLAGDEQYF
CDR3nt: TGTGCCAGCAGCCAGGTTCGGCTAGCGGGAGACGAGCAGTACTTC

v_gene: TRBV7-9
abundance: -
d_gene: -
j_gene: TRBJ1-6
CDR3aa: CASSLQLYNSPLHF
CDR3nt: TGTGCCAGCAGCCTCCAACTTTATAATTCACCCCTCCACTTT

v_gene: TRBV2
abundance: once
d_gene: TRBD1
j_gene: TRBJ2-3
CDR3aa: CASSSGGLGDTQYF
CDR3nt: TGTGCCAGCAGTTCAGGGGGCCTTGGAGATACGCAGTATTTT

v_gene: TRBV10-3
abundance: -
d_gene: TRBD1
j_gene: TRBJ1-5
CDR3aa: CAISPGTGVQPQHF
CDR3nt: TGTGCCATCAGTCCAGGGACAGGGGTTCAGCCCCAGCATTTT

v_gene: TRBV11-2
abundance: -
d_gene: TRBD2
j_gene: TRBJ2-7
CDR3aa: CASMVGGSGYEQYF
CDR3nt: TGTGCCAGCATGGTAGGCGGGAGTGGGTACGAGCAGTACTTC

v_gene: TRBV27
abundance: -
d_gene: TRBD1
j_gene: TRBJ1-4
CDR3aa: CASHSGQGTGTNEKLFF
CDR3nt: TGTGCCAGCCACTCAGGACAGGGGACAGGCACTAATGAAAAACTGTTTTTT

v_gene: TRBV7-3
abundance: -
d_gene: TRBD2
j_gene: TRBJ2-5
CDR3aa: CASSHSGTSGETQYF
CDR3nt: TGTGCCAGCAGCCACTCCGGGACTAGCGGAGAGACCCAGTACTTC

v_gene: TRBV7-9
abundance: once
d_gene: TRBD2
j_gene: TRBJ2-7
CDR3aa: CASSSGTSRHDEQYF
CDR3nt: TGTGCCAGCAGCTCTGGGACTAGCCGCCATGACGAGCAGTACTTC

v_gene: TRBV15
abundance: -
d_gene: TRBD1
j_gene: TRBJ1-1
CDR3aa: CATSGDRGNTEAFF
CDR3nt: TGTGCCACCAGCGGCGACAGGGGGAACACTGAAGCTTTCTTT

v_gene: TRBV7-9
abundance: -
d_gene: -
j_gene: TRBJ1-1
CDR3aa: CASSLAALGGRTEAFF
CDR3nt: TGTGCCAGCAGCTTAGCCGCTCTGGGGGGGAGGACTGAAGCTTTCTTT

v_gene: TRBV27
abundance: once
d_gene: -
j_gene: TRBJ2-7
CDR3aa: CASSFGPSYEQYF
CDR3nt: TGTGCCAGCAGTTTTGGGCCGTCTTACGAGCAGTACTTC

v_gene: TRBV12-1
abundance: -
d_gene: -
j_gene: TRBJ2-7
CDR3aa: CASPGYSYEQYF
CDR3nt: TGTGCCAGCCCCGGTTATTCCTACGAGCAGTACTTC

v_gene: TRBV7-2
abundance: -
d_gene: -
j_gene: TRBJ2-1
CDR3aa: CASSLVGTTYNEQFF
CDR3nt: TGTGCCAGCAGCTTAGTAGGGACAACCTACAATGAGCAGTTCTTC

v_gene: TRBV5-5
abundance: -
d_gene: -
j_gene: TRBJ1-5
CDR3aa: CASSRDSLRGNQPQHF
CDR3nt: TGTGCCAGCAGCAGGGACTCTTTAAGGGGCAATCAGCCCCAGCATTTT

v_gene: TRBV7-2
abundance: -
d_gene: -
j_gene: TRBJ2-7
CDR3aa: CASSPRGGTYEQYF
CDR3nt: TGTGCCAGCAGCCCCCGGGGAGGAACCTACGAGCAGTACTTC